The 6 T cell receptor beta chains in this list originate from one sample, sequenced in a study of response to subunit inactivated influenza vaccine (dated by TCRdb to the late 2010s). Library preparation was by RT-PCR. The run used an Illumina HiSeq 2500. TCRdb took the public reads, trimmed them with fastp at Q25, ran MiXCR for clone calling and kept in-frame beta chains. Rows are unified per CDR3 protein, each entry keeping the most common DNA and genes. The table for this sample lists 630,000 or so distinct CDR3 sequences; 15% to 19% of them were counted only once. Clones ranked in the top ten supply around a tenth of the sample. The sequences come from PBMCs from blood, collected 11 to 12 days after vaccination. The origin of the receptors is a man between 50 and 59 years old who received an inactivated influenza vaccine. Donor details come from another sample of the same person, matched by shared clones.

This clonotype was recorded a few times. This chain joins TRBV7-9 and TRBJ2-7; TRBD1 or TRBD2 may be the D gene (5 bases each). The CDR3 has 14 residues. The germline V gene has CDR1 SEHNR and CDR2 FQNEAQ (reference sequence). V lost 4 bases, J lost 2 bases, and 12 bases lay in between. CDR3 sequence: CASSWDGVAYEQYF. The DNA for the CDR3 is TGTGCCAGCAGCTGGGACGGGGTCGCCTACGAGCAGTACTTC.

This rearrangement joins TRBV30 to TRBJ2-1; D uncertain. Germline CDR1 is GTSNPN and CDR2 is SVGIG (reference sequence). The length of the CDR3 is 12 residues. V was clipped by 1 base and J by 7 bases, with 8 bases between them. This CDR3 reads CAWSAKINEQFF. Written as DNA, the CDR3 is TGTGCCTGGAGTGCGAAGATTAATGAGCAGTTCTTC.

V usage is TRBV27 and J usage is TRBJ2-1; 9 positions match TRBD2. Trimming cost V 5 bases and J 8 bases; bases outside gene matches: 10. CDR1 MNHEY and CDR2 SMNVEV come from the germline V gene (reference sequence). The CDR3 is 15 residues long. The CDR3 reads CASSLYLREGHEQFF. CDR3 nucleotides: TGTGCCAGCAGTCTGTACTTGCGGGAGGGTCATGAGCAGTTCTTC.

The V call is TRBV4-2, the J call TRBJ2-1, with 9 bases fitting TRBD2. V was pared by 9 bases and J by 2 bases, with 2 bases of the junction left unmatched. This CDR3 spans 13 amino acids. CDR1 is LGHNA and CDR2 is YNFKEQ in the germline V gene. The CDR3 sequence: CASSGSTYNEQFF. Written as DNA, the CDR3 is TGTGCCAGTAGCGGGAGTACCTACAATGAGCAGTTCTTC.

The rearrangement joins TRBV12-3 or TRBV12-4 to TRBJ1-4; a possible D gene is TRBD1 (6 bases). CDR3 size: 12 residues. Trimming stripped 5 bases from V and 10 bases from J, with 11 bases between. This CDR3 is CASSPMTGKLFF. The CDR3 DNA reads TGTGCCAGCAGTCCCATGACAGGAAAACTGTTTTTT.

This clonotype was detected a few times. The chain is built from TRBV27 and TRBJ2-1; D may be TRBD1 or TRBD2 (5 bases each). The CDR3 totals 16 residues. V was trimmed by 7 bases and J by 4 bases, leaving 20 bases between them. The germline CDR1 and CDR2 sequences are MNHEY and SMNVEV (reference sequence). Here the CDR3 reads CASITTGAGRYNEQFF. Written as DNA, the CDR3 is TGTGCCAGCATAACTACCGGGGCAGGCCGATACAATGAGCAGTTCTTC.